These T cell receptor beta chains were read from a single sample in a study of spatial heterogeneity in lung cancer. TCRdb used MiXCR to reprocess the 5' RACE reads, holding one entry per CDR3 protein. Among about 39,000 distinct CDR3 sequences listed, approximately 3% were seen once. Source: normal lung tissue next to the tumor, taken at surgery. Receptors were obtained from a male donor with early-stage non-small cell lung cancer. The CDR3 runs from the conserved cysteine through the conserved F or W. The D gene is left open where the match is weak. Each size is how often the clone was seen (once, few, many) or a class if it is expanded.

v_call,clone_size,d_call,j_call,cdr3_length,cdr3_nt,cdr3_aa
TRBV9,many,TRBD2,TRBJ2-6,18,TGTGCCAGCACCGACTTTCCGGGAGGCACCTCTGGGGCCAACGTCCTGACTTTC,CASTDFPGGTSGANVLTF
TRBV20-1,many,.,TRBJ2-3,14,TGCAGTGCCCTACCTAATAACTTAGGAGATACGCAGTATTTT,CSALPNNLGDTQYF
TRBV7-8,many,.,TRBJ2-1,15,TGTGCCAGCAGCTTAGACGGGAAAGGGGGCAATGAGCAGTTCTTC,CASSLDGKGGNEQFF
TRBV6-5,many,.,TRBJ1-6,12,TGTGCCAGCCAACACCGGGGGCGACCCCTCCACTTT,CASQHRGRPLHF
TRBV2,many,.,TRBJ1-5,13,TGTGCCAGCGCCCGGGACAGCAATCAGCCCCAGCATTTT,CASARDSNQPQHF
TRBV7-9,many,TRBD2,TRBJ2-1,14,TGTGCCAGCAGCTGGACTAGCGGGGTCTGGGAGCAGTTCTTC,CASSWTSGVWEQFF
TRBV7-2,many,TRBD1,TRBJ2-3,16,TGTGCCAGCAGTCAACAGGGGAGAGGGGACACAGATACGCAGTATTTT,CASSQQGRGDTDTQYF
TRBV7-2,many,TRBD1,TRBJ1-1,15,TGTGCCAGCAGCCCGAACCAGGGGGCGATCGGTGGGGCTTTCTTT,CASSPNQGAIGGAFF
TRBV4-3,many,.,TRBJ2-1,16,TGCGCCAGCAGCCAAGATCCCGGACGGCTCTACAATGAGCAGTTCTTC,CASSQDPGRLYNEQFF
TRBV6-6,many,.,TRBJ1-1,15,TGTGCCAGCAGTTGGCCAACAGAAGGGAACACTGAAGCTTTCTTT,CASSWPTEGNTEAFF
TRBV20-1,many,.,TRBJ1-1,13,TGCAGTGCCGTAGTCTTAACTGGCACTGAAGCTTTCTTT,CSAVVLTGTEAFF
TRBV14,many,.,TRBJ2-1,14,TGTGCCAGCAGCCCCATTTCTGGAGGCAATGAGCAGTTCTTC,CASSPISGGNEQFF
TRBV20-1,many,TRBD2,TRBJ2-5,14,TGCAGTGCACCCCCACTAGCGGGGGGAGAGACCCAGTACTTC,CSAPPLAGGETQYF
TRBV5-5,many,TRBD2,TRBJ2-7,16,TGTGCCAGCAGCTTGGTTCTGACGGGGGGGCCCTACGAGCAGTACTTC,CASSLVLTGGPYEQYF